This T cell receptor beta chain was captured in a study of blood T cell repertoires in COVID-19. There are 17 residues in the CDR3. Germline V CDR1 and CDR2: SGDLS, YYNGEE. V lost 4 bases and J lost 8; bases outside the gene matches: 11. The table came from immunoSEQ multiplex PCR; TCRdb's copy has only in-frame clones and leaves some out. Seen here are nearly 200,000 clones, about 80% observed once, and the top ten hold roughly 6.9%. V is TRBV9 and J is TRBJ2-1, with 14 bases fitting TRBD2. This TCR was recovered from a human donor with acute or convalescent COVID-19. The donor label of this sample is uncertain. Sequenced material: peripheral blood. CDR3 loop: CASSPTTSGRANDEQFF. CDR3 coding DNA: TGTGCCAGCAGCCCGACGACTAGCGGGAGGGCCAACGATGAGCAGTTCTTC.